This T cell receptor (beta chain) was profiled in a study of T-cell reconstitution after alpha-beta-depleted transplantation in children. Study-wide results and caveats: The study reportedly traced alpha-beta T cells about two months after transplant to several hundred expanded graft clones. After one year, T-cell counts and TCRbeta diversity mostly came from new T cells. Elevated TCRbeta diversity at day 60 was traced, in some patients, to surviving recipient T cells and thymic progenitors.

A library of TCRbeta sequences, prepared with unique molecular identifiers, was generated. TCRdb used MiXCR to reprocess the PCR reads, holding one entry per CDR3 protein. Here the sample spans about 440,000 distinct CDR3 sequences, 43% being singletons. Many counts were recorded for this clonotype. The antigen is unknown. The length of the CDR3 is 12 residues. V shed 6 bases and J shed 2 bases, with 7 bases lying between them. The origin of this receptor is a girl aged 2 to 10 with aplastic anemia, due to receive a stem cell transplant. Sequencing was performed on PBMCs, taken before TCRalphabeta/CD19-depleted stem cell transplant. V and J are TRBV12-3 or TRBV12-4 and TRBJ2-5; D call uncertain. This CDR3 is CASSLQQETQYF. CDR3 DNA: TGTGCCAGCAGCTTACAGCAAGAGACCCAGTACTTC.